This T cell receptor beta chain originates from a study of memory CD4+ T cells and cytomegalovirus serostatus. About the study: Donors were healthy Belgian adults, several CMV seropositive and 20 to 30 seronegative.

Germline V gene sequence: CDR1 LNHDA, CDR2 SQIVND (reference sequence). The CDR3 is made up of 17 amino acids. V shed 6 bases and J shed 3 bases, with 18 bases lying between them. The repertoire was sequenced with immunoSEQ multiplex PCR; TCRdb's copy has only in-frame clones and lacks some. Among 30,000 to 45,000 clones listed, around 80% were seen once. As regards this clone: Its antigen is unknown.

The sort gate was single viable CD3+CD4+CD8-CD45RO+ cells for memory CD4+ T cells. Serum IgG to CMV pp150, pp28, p38 and p52 defined serostatus. Broader study findings: Median bootstrapped AUC for CMV status was about 0.95 originally, less than 0.93 US-trained.

The chain has TRBV19 and TRBJ1-6, with D unclear. Sequenced sample: memory CD4+ T cells from blood. This receptor was taken from an adult in good health and CMV-seropositive. The CDR3 region is CASSNTPMAGYNSPLHF. The CDR3 DNA reads as TGTGCCAGTAGCAATACCCCAATGGCAGGCTATAATTCACCCCTCCACTTT.